This is a list of T cell receptor beta chains from one sample in a study of T cell responses to AZD1222 COVID-19 vaccine. Generated by immunoSEQ multiplex PCR, the TCRdb table keeps only in-frame clones and is missing some. The table has around 120,000 clones, 85% to 95% seen once. The sample here was peripheral blood, taken on day 0 of AZD1222 vaccination. The receptors shown here come from an adult in good health. Both conserved end residues are trimmed from each CDR3. Fields, in order: CDR3 protein, V gene, D gene, J gene. A D gene is named only where the DNA matches it firmly.

SASGGVEAF TRBV20-1 NA TRBJ1-1
ASSESPGKETQY TRBV10-1 NA TRBJ2-5
ASSDTRTGRNQPQH TRBV2 TRBD1 TRBJ1-5
ASSYSVGYPTEAF TRBV6-2/TRBV6-3 NA TRBJ1-1
ASSIGEAGESNQPQH TRBV19 NA TRBJ1-5
ASSPTGPLSTDTQY TRBV18 TRBD1 TRBJ2-3
ASSRADETQY TRBV18 NA TRBJ2-5
ASSLRVETVANSPLH TRBV27 NA TRBJ1-6
ASSNEGTSLVPRLNIQY TRBV21-1 NA TRBJ2-4
ASSGAGMGYGYT TRBV28 NA TRBJ1-2
ASSESRDTGYFEKLF TRBV2 NA TRBJ1-4
ASSIIGDHGYT TRBV5-8 NA TRBJ1-2
ASSAQGQFLEKLF TRBV28 TRBD1 TRBJ1-4
ASSSGRTTEAF TRBV12-3/TRBV12-4 NA TRBJ1-1
ASSFARGAYEQY TRBV28 NA TRBJ2-7
ASRDPGIGYT TRBV28 NA TRBJ1-2
ASSSRLLAGGPGEQF TRBV9 TRBD2 TRBJ2-1
ASSLRASTDTQY TRBV5-8 NA TRBJ2-3
ASSHIGGAANYGYT TRBV11-2 TRBD1 TRBJ1-2
ASRLKLFGEQF TRBV12-2 NA TRBJ2-1
ASSGATGLNSPLH TRBV2 TRBD1 TRBJ1-6
ASSYSDEDDYGYT TRBV6-5 NA TRBJ1-2
ASSHSGRGTNEKLF TRBV3-1/TRBV3-2 NA TRBJ1-4
ASSSGGANSPLH TRBV5-1 NA TRBJ1-6
ASSPPQWRDTQY TRBV28 NA TRBJ2-3
ASRGPRFDYGYT TRBV5-6 NA TRBJ1-2